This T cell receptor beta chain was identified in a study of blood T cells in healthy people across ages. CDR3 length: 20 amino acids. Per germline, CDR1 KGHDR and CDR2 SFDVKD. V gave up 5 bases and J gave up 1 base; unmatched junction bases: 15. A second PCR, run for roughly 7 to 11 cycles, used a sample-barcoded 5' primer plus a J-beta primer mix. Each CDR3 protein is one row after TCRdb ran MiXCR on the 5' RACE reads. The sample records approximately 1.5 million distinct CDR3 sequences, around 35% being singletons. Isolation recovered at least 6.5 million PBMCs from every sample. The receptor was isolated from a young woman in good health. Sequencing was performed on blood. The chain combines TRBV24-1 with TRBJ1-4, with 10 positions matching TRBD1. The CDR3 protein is CATSGPPSGWTGGTNEKLFF. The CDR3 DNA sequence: TGTGCCACCAGTGGCCCTCCCTCCGGATGGACAGGGGGAACTAATGAAAAACTGTTTTTT.